These 28 T cell receptor beta chains originate from one sample sequenced in a study of graft-versus-host responses after intestinal transplantation. These receptors are not linked to any known antigen. Libraries were prepared by immunoSEQ multiplex PCR; TCRdb keeps only in-frame clonotypes and omits some of them. The sample has around 100,000 clones, just over 90% seen once. The material was unstimulated CD4+ T cells sorted from spleen or lymph node cells, obtained before transplant. All receptors come from a human donor who was the organ donor for an intestinal transplant.

The gene calls are TRBV4-2 and TRBJ1-5, with 8 bases aligning to TRBD1. From germline, CDR1 is LGHNA and CDR2 YNFKEQ. This CDR3 contains 17 residues. After removal of 2 bases from V and 0 bases from J, the junction contained 6 bases not matched to a gene. This chain's CDR3 is CASSQKGTGNSNQPQHF. CDR3 nucleotide sequence: TGTGCCAGCAGCCAAAAGGGGACAGGTAATAGCAATCAGCCCCAGCATTTT.

This clone was detected a few times. The genes are TRBV30 and TRBJ2-5; D uncertain. V dropped 0 bases and J dropped 1 base, with 12 bases sitting between them. There are 15 residues in the CDR3. From germline, CDR1 is GTSNPN and CDR2 SVGIG (reference sequence). The CDR3 here is CAWSVSRILQETQYF. The DNA of the CDR3 is TGTGCCTGGAGTGTATCCCGGATCCTCCAAGAGACCCAGTACTTC.

The rearrangement uses TRBV5-1 and TRBJ1-3; D remains ambiguous. The CDR3 runs 15 residues. CDR1 and CDR2 from the germline V gene are SGHRS and YFSETQ. V dropped 0 bases and J dropped 0 bases, with 7 bases sitting between them. This CDR3 reads CASSLGRGSGNTIYF. CDR3 DNA: TGCGCCAGCAGCTTGGGACGCGGCTCTGGAAACACCATATATTTT.

V is TRBV5-1 and J is TRBJ1-5; weak D call: TRBD1 (5 bases). V gave up 0 bases and J gave up 4 bases, with 5 bases separating them. There are 13 residues in the CDR3. Germline loops: CDR1 SGHRS, CDR2 YFSETQ. The CDR3 bases are TGCGCCAGCAGCTTGGGGACAAATCAGCCCCAGCATTTT. Protein sequence: CASSLGTNQPQHF.

V usage is TRBV6-1 and J usage is TRBJ2-7, with D perhaps matching TRBD1 (6 bases). CDR3 size: 15 residues. Germline V CDR1 and CDR2: MNHNS, SASEGT. The germline V and J ends were trimmed by 7 bases and 6 bases, with 22 bases remaining between them. As DNA, the CDR3 is TGTGCCAGCATCGAAAATAAGGACAGACCTGGCGAGCAGTACTTC. Protein sequence: CASIENKDRPGEQYF.

CDR3 bases: TGTGCCAGCAGCTTAGGGCCAGGGGAAGGGAAGACCCAGCATTTT. Translation: CASSLGPGEGKTQHF. The chain recombines TRBV11-2 with TRBJ1-5, with TRBD1 as a possible D gene (6 bases). This CDR3 contains 15 residues. Germline CDR1 reads SGHAT; CDR2 reads FQNNGV. Deletions cut 1 base from V and 11 bases from J, with 18 bases between.

The CDR3 loop is CASSVAGRPETQYF. The CDR3 coding sequence is TGTGCCAGCAGCGTAGCTGGGCGCCCAGAGACCCAGTACTTC. The J gene is TRBJ2-5, the V gene TRBV9; D is uncertain. The V gene lost 0 bases and the J gene lost 4 bases, with 10 bases spanning the gap. The V gene's germline CDR1 is SGDLS and CDR2 YYNGEE. The CDR3 consists of 14 residues.

The rearrangement links TRBV4-3 to TRBJ1-1, with D unresolved. Trimming removed 4 bases from V and 7 bases from J, with 7 bases in between. Germline CDR1 LGHNA, CDR2 YSLEER. This CDR3 is 11 amino acids long. The CDR3 coding sequence is TGCGCCAGCAGCCGGGGTGGTGAAGCTTTCTTT. Its protein is CASSRGGEAFF.

V usage is TRBV7-3 and J usage is TRBJ2-3; D possibly corresponds to TRBD2 (5 bases). The CDR3 has 12 residues. Germline V gene data show CDR1 as SGHTA and CDR2 as FQGTGA. V lost 5 bases and J lost 8, with 11 bases in between. DNA for the CDR3: TGTGCCAGCAGCAAGGACTCATCTACGCAGTATTTT. Residues: CASSKDSSTQYF.

The chain carries TRBV7-2 and TRBJ1-2, with unresolved D. The germline V gene encodes CDR1 SGHTA and CDR2 FQGNSA. The CDR3 consists of 13 residues. The V end lost 5 bases, the J end lost 3 bases, and 10 bases lay between the germline ends. The CDR3 coding sequence is TGTGCCAGCAGCCCTACAGCGGACTATGGCTACACCTTC. Translating it yields CASSPTADYGYTF.

This clone was seen a handful of times. The rearrangement joins TRBV7-9 to TRBJ2-2; 9 positions agree with TRBD1. CDR1 and CDR2 from the germline V gene are SEHNR and FQNEAQ (reference sequence). The V gene end was trimmed by 6 bases and the J gene end by 0 bases; junction bases not matched to a gene: 5. The CDR3 covers 16 residues. CDR3 nucleotide sequence: TGTGCCAGCAGGGTACAGGGGGCATCGAACACCGGGGAGCTGTTTTTT. It translates to CASRVQGASNTGELFF.

The chain is built from TRBV10-2 and TRBJ1-2; 9 bases match TRBD1. The CDR3 contains 16 residues. The junction had 11 bases not matched to a gene; V was cut back by 3 bases and J by 6 bases. Germline CDR1 is WSHSY and CDR2 is SAAADI. The CDR3 is CASSDQARQGGHGYTF. The CDR3 DNA follows: TGCGCCAGCAGTGATCAAGCTAGACAGGGGGGCCATGGCTACACCTTC.

The chain is built from TRBV5-1 and TRBJ1-1; 9 positions agree with TRBD1. CDR1 is SGHRS, CDR2 YFSETQ, per germline. This CDR3 spans 14 amino acids. The V segment lost 4 bases and the J segment 5 bases; nucleotides outside the gene matches: 6. The CDR3 sequence is CASSAGQGETEAFF. As DNA, the CDR3 is TGCGCCAGCAGCGCGGGACAGGGCGAAACTGAAGCTTTCTTT.

V is TRBV7-2 and J is TRBJ2-3; no clear D gene. Germline V gives CDR1 SGHTA, CDR2 FQGNSA. V was pared by 5 bases and J by 1 base, with 7 bases between. CDR3 length equals 13 residues. The CDR3 reads CASSPLGTDTQYF. For the CDR3, the DNA is TGTGCCAGCAGCCCGCTGGGCACAGATACGCAGTATTTT.

This clone appeared a single time. The V and J genes are TRBV10-3 and TRBJ1-1, with D perhaps TRBD1 (5 bases). Between the trimmed V and J ends, which lost 2 bases and 1 base, there was a span of 11 bases. CDR3 length: 15 residues. CDR1 and CDR2 (germline): ENHRY, SYGVKD. CDR3 sequence: CAISERGLSNTEAFF. CDR3 in DNA: TGTGCCATCAGTGAGAGGGGCCTTTCGAACACTGAAGCTTTCTTT.

Points on this clone: Different DNA sequences within this sample yield the same CDR3. The gene calls are TRBV9 and TRBJ2-1; no definite D call. Germline CDR1 reads SGDLS; CDR2 reads YYNGEE. The CDR3 length is 15 residues. Deletions cut 0 bases from V and 0 bases from J, with 7 bases between. The DNA for the CDR3 is TGTGCCAGCAGCGTAGCAGGCGACTCCTACAATGAGCAGTTCTTC. Translating gives CASSVAGDSYNEQFF.

The genes are TRBV6-6 and TRBJ2-3; D remains ambiguous. Deletions cut 5 bases from V and 3 bases from J, with 6 bases between. The CDR3 has 12 residues. Germline assignment: CDR1 MNHNY and CDR2 SVGAGI (reference sequence). The CDR3 region is CASSPPTDTQYF. The CDR3 DNA is TGTGCCAGCAGTCCACCAACAGATACGCAGTATTTT.

The chain joins TRBV7-6 to TRBJ1-1; weak D call: TRBD1 (6 bases). Trimming removed 5 bases from V and 2 bases from J, with 21 bases in between. Germline values: CDR1 SGHVS, CDR2 FNYEAQ. This CDR3 is 17 amino acids long. CDR3 sequence: CASSPRRGPTPNTEAFF. CDR3 DNA: TGTGCCAGCAGCCCCCGCAGGGGTCCGACTCCTAACACTGAAGCTTTCTTT. Full variable domain (remainder filled in from reference TRBV7-6 and TRBJ1-1): GAGVSQSPRYKVTKRGQDVALRCDPISGHVSLYWYRQALGQGPEFLTYFNYEAQQDKSGLPNDRFSAERPEGSISTLTIQRTEQRDSAMYRCASSPRRGPTPNTEAFFGQGTRLTVV.

The chain carries TRBV10-3 and TRBJ2-7; D is uncertain. The CDR3 spans 12 residues. The V gene's germline CDR1 is ENHRY and CDR2 SYGVKD. V was pared by 0 bases and J by 2 bases, with 2 bases between. The CDR3 loop reads CAISESTYEQYF. CDR3 nucleotides: TGTGCCATCAGTGAGTCGACCTACGAGCAGTACTTC.

The chain carries TRBV5-1 and TRBJ2-1; D is ambiguous. Looked up from germline, CDR1 is SGHRS and CDR2 is YFSETQ. V was pared by 0 bases and J by 8 bases, with 12 bases between. The CDR3 is 14 amino acids. The CDR3 region has the DNA TGCGCCAGCAGCTTGGGTCCAAGACAAGATGAGCAGTTCTTC. Protein product: CASSLGPRQDEQFF.

The J gene is TRBJ1-2, the V gene TRBV19, with D hard to call. V shed 11 bases and J shed 5 bases, with 12 bases lying between them. CDR3 size: 11 residues. CDR1 LNHDA and CDR2 SQIVND come from the germline V gene (reference sequence). The CDR3 nucleotides read TGTGCCCCAGCAGGTACTTATGGCTACACCTTC. As protein: CAPAGTYGYTF.

The rearrangement links TRBV5-1 to TRBJ1-1; D is undetermined. Trimming removed 2 bases from V and 3 bases from J, with 5 bases in between. Germline V gene sequence: CDR1 SGHRS, CDR2 YFSETQ. The CDR3 loop spans 12 amino acids. The CDR3, as DNA: TGCGCCAGCAGCTTCCCCGACACTGAAGCTTTCTTT. Translated, it gives CASSFPDTEAFF.

CDR3 amino acids: CAIRRGSGHQETQYF. The CDR3 DNA reads TGTGCCATCAGAAGAGGTAGCGGACATCAAGAGACCCAGTACTTC. The genes are TRBV10-3 and TRBJ2-5, with TRBD2 as a possible D gene (6 bases). V dropped 6 bases and J dropped 2 bases, with 16 bases sitting between them. This CDR3 contains 15 residues. In germline, CDR1 is ENHRY, CDR2 SYGVKD.

This sequence joins TRBV27 and TRBJ2-2; 10 bases map to TRBD1. The J segment lost 6 bases and the V segment lost 8 bases, leaving 9 bases of the junction unmatched. The length of the CDR3 is 15 residues. CDR1 and CDR2 from the germline V gene are MNHEY and SMNVEV (reference sequence). Here the CDR3 reads CASRKRQGAAGELFF. The CDR3 coding sequence is TGTGCCAGCCGCAAGAGACAGGGGGCCGCCGGGGAGCTGTTTTTT.

The chain is built from TRBV29-1 and TRBJ1-5, with TRBD1 matching over 10 bases. Germline V gene sequence: CDR1 SQVTM, CDR2 ANQGSEA. The CDR3 totals 13 residues. The V segment lost 6 bases and the J segment 2 bases; nucleotides outside the gene matches: 1. DNA of the CDR3: TGCAGCGTAGGGACAGGGGGCAATCAGCCCCAGCATTTT. It specifies CSVGTGGNQPQHF.

CDR3 DNA: TGTGCCAGCAGCTTGGTGGAGAGTTCCTACGAGCAGTACTTC. This sequence encodes CASSLVESSYEQYF. The rearrangement joins TRBV5-4 to TRBJ2-7; no clear D. The germline V and J ends were trimmed by 0 bases and 1 base, with 8 bases remaining between them. The CDR3 sequence is 14 residues long. Germline V gives CDR1 SGHNT, CDR2 YYREEE (reference sequence).

This clone was detected once. The chain links TRBV4-2 to TRBJ2-1; 7 nucleotides line up with TRBD2. Germline V gene sequence: CDR1 LGHNA, CDR2 YNFKEQ. The CDR3 covers 15 residues. The junction had 2 bases not matched to a gene; V was cut back by 1 base and J by 2 bases. The CDR3 loop reads CASSQGDYPYNEQFF. CDR3 DNA sequence: TGTGCCAGCAGCCAAGGGGACTACCCCTACAATGAGCAGTTCTTC.

The V gene is TRBV7-2, the J gene TRBJ2-5; 7 nucleotides match TRBD2. V gave up 1 base and J gave up 5 bases; unmatched junction bases: 7. Germline V gives CDR1 SGHTA, CDR2 FQGNSA. This CDR3 contains 15 residues. The CDR3 DNA reads TGTGCCAGCAGCTTAGACGGGAGGCTGGGGGAGACCCAGTACTTC. Translation: CASSLDGRLGETQYF.